This paragraph reports one TCR beta chain. Its antigen is still unknown. No base quality values were provided; no much bigger clone lies one nucleotide off. This record comes from a study of control samples from healthy donors and cancer patients (dated by TCRdb to about 2020). The CDR3 numbers 14 residues from cysteine through phenylalanine. Just the 42-base CDR3 DNA is kept, in frame starting at base 1. A distance of 9 bases separates the germline ends of V and J, which lose 2 bases and 4 bases respectively. The germline V gene provides CDR1 KGHSH and CDR2 LQKENI. The library relied on the immunoSEQ multiplex PCR assay. In TCRdb, the immuneACCESS table is reduced to in-frame sequences with V and J assigned. These tables do not hold every clone; where another copy was compared, an unresolved V gene accounts for under half, and the others remain unexplained. The sample table holds approximately 97,000 clones, of which 92% were seen once. 2% to 2.5% of the sample rests with the top ten.

The sample taken for sequencing was blood. This sequence was found in a woman aged 18-29 years in good health. The chain couples TRBV18 to TRBJ1-5; confidence is insufficient to name the D gene. The nucleotide sequence is given as TGTGCCAGCTCACCAGGAGGACCGAATCAGCCCCAGCATTTT. Its translation reads: CASSPGGPNQPQHF.